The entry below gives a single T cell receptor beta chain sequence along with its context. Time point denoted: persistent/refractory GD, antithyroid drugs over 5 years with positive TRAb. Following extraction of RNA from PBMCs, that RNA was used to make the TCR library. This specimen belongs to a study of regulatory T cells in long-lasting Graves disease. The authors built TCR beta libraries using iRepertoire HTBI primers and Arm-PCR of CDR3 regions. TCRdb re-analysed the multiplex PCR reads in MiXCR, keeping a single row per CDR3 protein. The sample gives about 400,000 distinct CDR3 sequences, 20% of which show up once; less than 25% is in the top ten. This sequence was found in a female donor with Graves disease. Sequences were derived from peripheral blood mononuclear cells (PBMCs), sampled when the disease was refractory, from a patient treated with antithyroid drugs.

CDR3 residues: CASSLWAGLSGEQYF. In DNA form, the CDR3 reads TGTGCCAGCAGTTTATGGGCAGGGCTTTCTGGTGAGCAGTACTTC. The genes are TRBV28 and TRBJ2-7, with D perhaps matching TRBD1 (5 bases). The CDR3 totals 15 residues. V was shortened by 0 bases and J by 7 bases, with 16 bases between the two germline ends. Germline CDR1 is MDHEN and CDR2 is SYDVKM. Full variable domain (outside the CDR3, taken from reference TRBV28 and TRBJ2-7): DVKVTQSSRYLVKRTGEKVFLECVQDMDHENMFWYRQDPGLGLRLIYFSYDVKMKEKGDIPEGYSVSREKKERFSLILESASTNQTSMYLCASSLWAGLSGEQYFGPGTRLTVT.